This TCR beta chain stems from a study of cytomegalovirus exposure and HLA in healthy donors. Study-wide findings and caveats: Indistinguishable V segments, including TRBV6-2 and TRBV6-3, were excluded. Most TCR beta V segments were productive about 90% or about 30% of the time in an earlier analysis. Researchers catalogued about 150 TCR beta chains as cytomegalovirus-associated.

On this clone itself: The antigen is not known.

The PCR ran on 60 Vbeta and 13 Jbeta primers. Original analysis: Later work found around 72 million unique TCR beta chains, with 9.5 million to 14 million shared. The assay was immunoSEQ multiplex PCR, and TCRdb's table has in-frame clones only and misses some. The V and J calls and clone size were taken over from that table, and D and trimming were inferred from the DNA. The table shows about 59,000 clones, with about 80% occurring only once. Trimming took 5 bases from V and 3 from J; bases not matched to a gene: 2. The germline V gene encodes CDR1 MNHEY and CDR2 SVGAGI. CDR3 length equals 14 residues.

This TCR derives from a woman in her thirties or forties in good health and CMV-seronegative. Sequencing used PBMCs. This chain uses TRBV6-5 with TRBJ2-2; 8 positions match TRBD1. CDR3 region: CASSPTGDTGELFF. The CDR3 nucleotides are TGTGCCAGCAGTCCGACAGGGGACACCGGGGAGCTGTTTTTT.